This T cell receptor (beta chain) was sequenced during a study of Graves' ophthalmopathy and Graves' hyperthyroidism. Amplified material comprised TCR beta CDR3 regions derived from RNA transcripts. HTBI primers were used in a first-round RT-PCR, which preceded a second-round multiplex PCR. Via MiXCR, TCRdb re-called the multiplex PCR reads, giving one row per CDR3 protein. The sample shows about 500,000 distinct CDR3 sequences, about 40% of them seen only once. Germline CDR1 is LNHDA and CDR2 is SQIVND (reference sequence). The CDR3 spans 15 residues. V gave up 0 bases and J gave up 5 bases, with 13 bases separating them.

The chain employs TRBV19 and TRBJ1-2; D is possibly TRBD1 (6 bases). Sequenced input: peripheral blood or thyroid tissue (not recorded which). The TCR originated in an adult man with Graves' hyperthyroidism. Here the CDR3 DNA reads TGTGCCAGTAGTATAGATCTATCGGGGGCTTATGGCTACACCTTC. Translated: CASSIDLSGAYGYTF.